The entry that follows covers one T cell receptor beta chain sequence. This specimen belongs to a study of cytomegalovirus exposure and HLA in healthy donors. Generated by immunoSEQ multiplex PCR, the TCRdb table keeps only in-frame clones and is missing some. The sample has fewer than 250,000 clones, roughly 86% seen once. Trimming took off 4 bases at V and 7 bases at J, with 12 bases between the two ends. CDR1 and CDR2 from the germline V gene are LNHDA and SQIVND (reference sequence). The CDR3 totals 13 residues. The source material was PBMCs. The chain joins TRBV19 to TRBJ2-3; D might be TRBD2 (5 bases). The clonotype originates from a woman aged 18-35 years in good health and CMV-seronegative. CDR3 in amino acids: CASSSERGNTQYF. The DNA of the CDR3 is TGTGCCAGTAGTAGTGAGCGAGGGAATACGCAGTATTTT.